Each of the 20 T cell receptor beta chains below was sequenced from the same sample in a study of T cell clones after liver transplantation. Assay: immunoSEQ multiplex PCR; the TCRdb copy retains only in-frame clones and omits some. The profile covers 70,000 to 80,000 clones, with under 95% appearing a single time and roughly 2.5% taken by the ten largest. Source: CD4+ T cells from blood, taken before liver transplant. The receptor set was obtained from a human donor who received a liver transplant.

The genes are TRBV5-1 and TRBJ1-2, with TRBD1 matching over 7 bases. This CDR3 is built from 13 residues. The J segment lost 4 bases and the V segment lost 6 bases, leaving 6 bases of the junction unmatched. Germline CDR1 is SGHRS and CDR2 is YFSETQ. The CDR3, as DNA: TGCGCCAGCACCCAGGGACAGCCCTATGGCTACACCTTC. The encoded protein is CASTQGQPYGYTF.

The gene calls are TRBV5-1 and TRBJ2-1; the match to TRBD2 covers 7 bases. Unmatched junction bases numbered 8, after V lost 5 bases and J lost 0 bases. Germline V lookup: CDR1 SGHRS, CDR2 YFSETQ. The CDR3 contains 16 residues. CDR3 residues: CASRGAGPNSYNEQFF. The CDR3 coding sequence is TGCGCCAGCAGGGGAGCGGGACCCAACTCCTACAATGAGCAGTTCTTC.

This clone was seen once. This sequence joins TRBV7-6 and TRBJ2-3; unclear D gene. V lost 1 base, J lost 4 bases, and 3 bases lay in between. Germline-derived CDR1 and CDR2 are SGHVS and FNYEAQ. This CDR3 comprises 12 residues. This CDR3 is CASSLGPDTQYF. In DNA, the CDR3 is TGTGCCAGCAGCTTAGGTCCAGATACGCAGTATTTT.

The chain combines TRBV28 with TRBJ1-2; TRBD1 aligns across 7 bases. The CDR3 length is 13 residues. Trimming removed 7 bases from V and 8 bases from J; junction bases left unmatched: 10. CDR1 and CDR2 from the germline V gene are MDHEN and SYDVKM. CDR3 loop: CASTTGQVFGYTF. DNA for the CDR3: TGTGCCAGCACCACTGGACAGGTATTCGGCTACACCTTC.

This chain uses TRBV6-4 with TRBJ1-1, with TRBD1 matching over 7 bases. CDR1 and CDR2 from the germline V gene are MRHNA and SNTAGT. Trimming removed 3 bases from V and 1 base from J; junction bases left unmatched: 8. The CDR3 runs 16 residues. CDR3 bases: TGTGCCAGCAGTGAATTCGCGAGACAGGGGAACACTGAAGCTTTCTTT. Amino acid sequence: CASSEFARQGNTEAFF.

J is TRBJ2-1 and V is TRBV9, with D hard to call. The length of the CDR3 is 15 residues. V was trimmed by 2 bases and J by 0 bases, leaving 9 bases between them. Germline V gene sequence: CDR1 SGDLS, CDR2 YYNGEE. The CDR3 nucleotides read TGTGCCAGCAGCGTGACGGAAAGCTCCTACAATGAGCAGTTCTTC. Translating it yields CASSVTESSYNEQFF. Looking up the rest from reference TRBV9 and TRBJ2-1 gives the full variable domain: DSGVTQTPKHLITATGQRVTLRCSPRSGDLSVYWYQQSLDQGLQFLIQYYNGEERAKGNILERFSAQQFPDLHSELNLSSLELGDSALYFCASSVTESSYNEQFFGPGTRLTVL.

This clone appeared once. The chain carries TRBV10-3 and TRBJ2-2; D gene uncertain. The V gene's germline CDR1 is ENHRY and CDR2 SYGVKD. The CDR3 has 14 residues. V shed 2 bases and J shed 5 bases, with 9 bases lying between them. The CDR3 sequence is CAISELDGTGELFF. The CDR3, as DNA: TGTGCCATCAGTGAGCTTGATGGGACCGGGGAGCTGTTTTTT.

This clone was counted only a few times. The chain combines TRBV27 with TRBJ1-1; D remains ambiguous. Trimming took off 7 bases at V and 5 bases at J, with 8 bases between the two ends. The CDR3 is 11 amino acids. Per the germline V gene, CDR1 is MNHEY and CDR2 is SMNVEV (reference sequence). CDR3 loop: CASKGPTEAFF. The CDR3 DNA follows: TGTGCCAGCAAAGGGCCGACTGAAGCTTTCTTT.

The DNA for the CDR3 is TGTGCCAGCAGCTTCTCGAGGGCAGGGTTGGATACGCAGTATTTT. It yields the protein CASSFSRAGLDTQYF. The chain couples TRBV5-6 to TRBJ2-3; tentatively, D is TRBD1 or TRBD2 (5 bases each). The CDR3 sequence is 15 residues long. Germline lookup yields CDR1 SGHDT and CDR2 YYEEEE. V lost 2 bases and J 6 bases, leaving 16 bases between the germline ends.

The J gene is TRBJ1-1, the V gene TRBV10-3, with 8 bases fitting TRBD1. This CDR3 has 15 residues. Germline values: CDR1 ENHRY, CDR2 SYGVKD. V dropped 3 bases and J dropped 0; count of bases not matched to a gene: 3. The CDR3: CAISDATGVNTEAFF. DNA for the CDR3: TGTGCCATCAGTGATGCGACAGGGGTGAACACTGAAGCTTTCTTT.

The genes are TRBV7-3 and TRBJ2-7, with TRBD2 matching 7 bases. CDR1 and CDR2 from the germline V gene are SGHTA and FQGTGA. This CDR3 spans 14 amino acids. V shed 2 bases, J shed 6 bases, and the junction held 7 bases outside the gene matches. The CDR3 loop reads CASSLGGSSREQYF. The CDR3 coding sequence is TGTGCCAGCAGCTTAGGCGGGAGTAGTCGCGAGCAGTACTTC.

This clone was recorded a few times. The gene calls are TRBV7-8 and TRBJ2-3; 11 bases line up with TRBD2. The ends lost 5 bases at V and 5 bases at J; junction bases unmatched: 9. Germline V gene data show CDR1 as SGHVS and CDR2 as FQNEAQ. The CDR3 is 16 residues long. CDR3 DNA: TGTGCCAGCAGCGGGATAGCGGGAGGGCCTATAGATACGCAGTATTTT. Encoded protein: CASSGIAGGPIDTQYF.

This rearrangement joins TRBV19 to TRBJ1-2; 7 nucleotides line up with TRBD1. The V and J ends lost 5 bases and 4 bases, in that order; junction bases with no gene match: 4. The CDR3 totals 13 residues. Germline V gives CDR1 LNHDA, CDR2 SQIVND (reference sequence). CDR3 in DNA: TGTGCCAGTAGTCCGGGACAGATCTATGGCTACACCTTC. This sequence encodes CASSPGQIYGYTF.

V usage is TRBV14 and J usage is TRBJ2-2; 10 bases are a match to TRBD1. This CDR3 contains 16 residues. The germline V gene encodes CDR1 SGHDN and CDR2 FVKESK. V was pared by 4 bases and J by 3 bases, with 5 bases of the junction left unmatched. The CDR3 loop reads CASSPGQGLYTGELFF. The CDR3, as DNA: TGTGCCAGCAGCCCGGGACAGGGGCTCTACACCGGGGAGCTGTTTTTT.

The CDR3 loop reads CASSPAGSTDTQYF. The DNA of the CDR3 is TGTGCCAGCAGTCCAGCGGGCAGCACAGATACGCAGTATTTT. The chain has TRBV27 and TRBJ2-3, with TRBD2 as a possible D gene (6 bases). Looked up from germline, CDR1 is MNHEY and CDR2 is SMNVEV (reference sequence). Trimming removed 5 bases from V and 0 bases from J, with 9 bases in between. The CDR3 contains 14 residues.

The chain's CDR3 is CATIRAGNAEAFF. The CDR3 DNA is TGTGCCACCATAAGGGCGGGTAACGCTGAAGCTTTCTTT. The rearrangement joins TRBV28 to TRBJ1-1; no clear D. CDR3 size: 13 residues. The germline gives CDR1 MDHEN, CDR2 SYDVKM. The ends were cut back, 10 bases at V and 6 bases at J, with 18 bases in the middle.

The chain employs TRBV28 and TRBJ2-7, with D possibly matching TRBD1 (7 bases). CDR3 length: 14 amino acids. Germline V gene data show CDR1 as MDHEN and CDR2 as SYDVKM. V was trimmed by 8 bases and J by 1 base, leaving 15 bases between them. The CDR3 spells CASGLGGQSYEQYF. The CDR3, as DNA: TGTGCCAGCGGGCTCGGGGGACAGTCCTACGAGCAGTACTTC.

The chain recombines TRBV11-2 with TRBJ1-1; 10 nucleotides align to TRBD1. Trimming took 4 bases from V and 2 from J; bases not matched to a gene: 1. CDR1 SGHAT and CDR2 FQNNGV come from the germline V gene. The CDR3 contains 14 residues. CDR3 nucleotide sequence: TGTGCCAGCAGCTGGGACAGGGGAAACACTGAAGCTTTCTTT. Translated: CASSWDRGNTEAFF.

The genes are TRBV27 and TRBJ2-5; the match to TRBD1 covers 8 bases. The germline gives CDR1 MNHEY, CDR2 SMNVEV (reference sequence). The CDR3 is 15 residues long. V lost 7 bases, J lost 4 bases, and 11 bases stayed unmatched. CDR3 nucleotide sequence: TGTGCCAGCACTCTCTGGGGGACAGGTGGAGAGACCCAGTACTTC. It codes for CASTLWGTGGETQYF.

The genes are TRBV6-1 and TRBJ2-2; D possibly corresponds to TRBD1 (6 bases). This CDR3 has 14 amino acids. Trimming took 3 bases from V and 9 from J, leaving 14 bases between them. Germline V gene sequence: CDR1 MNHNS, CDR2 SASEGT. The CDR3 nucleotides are TGTGCCAGCAGTGAGGGCCACAGGGCCTGGGAGCTGTTTTTT. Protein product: CASSEGHRAWELFF.